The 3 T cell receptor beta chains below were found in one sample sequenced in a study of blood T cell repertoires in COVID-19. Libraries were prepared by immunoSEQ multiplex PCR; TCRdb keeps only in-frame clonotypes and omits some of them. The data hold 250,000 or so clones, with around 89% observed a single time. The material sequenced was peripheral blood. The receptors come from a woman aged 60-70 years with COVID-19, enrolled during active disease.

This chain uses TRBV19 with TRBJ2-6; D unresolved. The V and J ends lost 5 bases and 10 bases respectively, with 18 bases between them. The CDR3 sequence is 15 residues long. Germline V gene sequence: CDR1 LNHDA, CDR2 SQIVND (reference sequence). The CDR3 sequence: CASSSMTTLTNVLTF. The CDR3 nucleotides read TGTGCCAGTAGTTCCATGACCACTTTGACAAACGTCCTGACTTTC.

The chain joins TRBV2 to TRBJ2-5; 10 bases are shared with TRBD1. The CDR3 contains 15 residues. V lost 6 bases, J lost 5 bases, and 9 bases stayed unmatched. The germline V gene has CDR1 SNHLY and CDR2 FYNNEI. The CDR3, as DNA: TGTGCCAGCAGCCTGGGACAGGGGATAGGGGAGACCCAGTACTTC. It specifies CASSLGQGIGETQYF.

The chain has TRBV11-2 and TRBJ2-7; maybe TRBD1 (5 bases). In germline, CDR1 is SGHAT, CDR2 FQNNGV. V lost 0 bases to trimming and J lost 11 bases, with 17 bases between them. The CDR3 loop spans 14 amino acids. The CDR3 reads CASSLEPQQGSEYF. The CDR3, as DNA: TGTGCCAGCAGCTTAGAGCCCCAGCAGGGCTCGGAGTACTTC. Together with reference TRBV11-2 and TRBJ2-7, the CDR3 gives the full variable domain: EAGVAQSPRYKIIEKRQSVAFWCNPISGHATLYWYQQILGQGPKLLIQFQNNGVVDDSQLPKDRFSAERLKGVDSTLKIQPAKLEDSAVYLCASSLEPQQGSEYFGPGTRLTVT.